Given below is one T cell receptor beta chain in context. Its antigen is not known. Trimming shortened V by 0 bases and J by 7 bases, and 7 bases separated the two germline ends. CDR1 SGHKS and CDR2 YYEKEE come from the germline V gene (reference sequence). This CDR3 region has 12 residues. The data were taken from a study of cytomegalovirus exposure and HLA in healthy donors. Study-wide results and limits: Later on, an analysis tied approximately 15,000 TCR beta sequences to HLA alleles at 0.05 false discovery rate.

PCR primers comprised 60 Vbeta and 13 Jbeta primers. Measured with immunoSEQ multiplex PCR; TCRdb has only the in-frame clones, and not every one. The top ten clones hold about 0.71% of a sample with around 130,000 clones, roughly 79% of them seen once. The sample comprised PBMCs. The chain employs TRBV5-5 and TRBJ2-5; D might be TRBD2 (5 bases). The clonotype was recovered from a man younger than 35 in good health and CMV-seronegative. CDR3 residues: CASSLGGGTQYF. The DNA for the CDR3 is TGTGCCAGCAGCTTGGGTGGAGGGACCCAGTACTTC. Supplemented by reference TRBV5-5 and TRBJ2-5, the full variable domain reads DAGVTQSPTHLIKTRGQQVTLRCSPISGHKSVSWYQQVLGQGPQFIFQYYEKEERGRGNFPDRFSARQFPNYSSELNVNALLLGDSALYLCASSLGGGTQYFGPGTRLLVL.